A selection of T cell receptor beta chains follows, all from one sample in a study of T cells in Graves' hyperthyroidism and ophthalmopathy. TCRdb used MiXCR to reprocess the multiplex PCR reads, holding one entry per CDR3 protein. Of 490,000 or so distinct CDR3 sequences in the sample, about 16% were seen once. The sample was blood. All receptors derive from a woman in her thirties with Graves' ophthalmopathy. CDR3s include the opening cysteine and the closing phenylalanine or tryptophan. D genes are given only for firm matches. Size tells how often a clone was seen (once, few, many) or the class of an expanded clone, and some rows leave it out.

j_gene,abundance,v_gene,d_gene,CDR3nt,CDR3aa
TRBJ2-7,many,TRBV7-8,.,TGTGCCAGCAGCTTAGCGAGGACACAAATCTCCTACGAGCAGTACTTC,CASSLARTQISYEQYF
TRBJ2-7,.,TRBV20-1,TRBD2,TGCAGTGCCCAAGGATTAGCGGGAATAAACTACGAGCAGTACTTC,CSAQGLAGINYEQYF
TRBJ2-3,.,TRBV5-1,.,TGCGCCAGCAGCTTGGTAGCAGATTTCACAGATACGCAGTATTTT,CASSLVADFTDTQYF
TRBJ1-1,.,TRBV25-1,.,TGTGCCAGCAGTGAATATAATGGGGGAGGAACTGAAGCTTTCTTT,CASSEYNGGGTEAFF
TRBJ2-7,many,TRBV18,TRBD2,TGTGCCAGCTCACCAGGGGGAGGGCCCTACGAGCAGTACTTC,CASSPGGGPYEQYF
TRBJ2-7,few,TRBV24-1,.,TGTGCCACCAGTGTCCAAGGGGACTACGAGCAGTACTTC,CATSVQGDYEQYF
TRBJ1-4,few,TRBV30,.,TGTGCCTGGAGAGAGGAGGGACTATCGGGGGAAAAACTGTTTTTT,CAWREEGLSGEKLFF
TRBJ2-1,many,TRBV11-1,TRBD2,TGTGCCAGCAGCTTGGAAATAGCGGGATACAATGAGCAGTTCTTC,CASSLEIAGYNEQFF
TRBJ2-3,once,TRBV5-1,TRBD1,TGCGCCAGCCAAAAAACAGGGGCAGATACGCAGTATTTT,CASQKTGADTQYF
TRBJ2-7,few,TRBV4-3,.,TGCGCCAGCAGCCAAGGCATAGGGGGGTCCTACGAGCAGTACTTC,CASSQGIGGSYEQYF
TRBJ2-7,many,TRBV2,.,TGTGCCAGCAGTGATGGGGGGAACTACGAGCAGTACTTC,CASSDGGNYEQYF
TRBJ2-7,many,TRBV6-1,.,TGTGCCAGCAGTGAGAAGATGAGCTCCTACGAGCAGTACTTC,CASSEKMSSYEQYF
TRBJ2-1,many,TRBV7-3,.,TGTGCCAGCAGCATCGTCGGGGACGAAACCAATGAGCAGTTCTTC,CASSIVGDETNEQFF
TRBJ2-1,many,TRBV20-1,TRBD2,TGCAGTGCTAGAGGAGCGGGAGGGGTCGATGAGCAGTTCTTC,CSARGAGGVDEQFF
TRBJ2-7,few,TRBV29-1,.,TGCAGCGCATCCCCTTCGGGGTCCTACGAGCAGTACTTC,CSASPSGSYEQYF
TRBJ1-6,few,TRBV5-5,.,TGTGCCAGCAGCTTGGACAGTCTAAATTCACCCCTCCACTTT,CASSLDSLNSPLHF
TRBJ2-3,many,TRBV12-3/TRBV12-4,TRBD1,TGTGCCAGCAGTGGGACAGGGGAACTAACAGATACGCAGTATTTT,CASSGTGELTDTQYF
TRBJ2-3,.,TRBV13,TRBD2,TGTGCCAGCAGCCACCCCCCCGGGAGGAACGATACGCAGTATTTT,CASSHPPGRNDTQYF
TRBJ2-1,few,TRBV4-3,TRBD2,TGCGCCAGCAGCCCGCTCAAGGGGAGTGGGAGGGAGTTTGATGAGCAGTTCTTC,CASSPLKGSGREFDEQFF
TRBJ2-5,.,TRBV2,TRBD1,TGTGCCAACAGTTGGACAGGGAGTGTGGAGACCCAGTACTTC,CANSWTGSVETQYF
TRBJ2-1,many,TRBV11-2,TRBD1,TGTGCCAGCAGGAATTCTCGGGACAGGGGTTCCAATGAGCAGTTCTTC,CASRNSRDRGSNEQFF
TRBJ2-7,few,TRBV9,.,TGTGCCAGCAGCGTAGGTGGCAGGGCTGGGGGAAGGGAGCAGTACTTC,CASSVGGRAGGREQYF
TRBJ1-3,many,TRBV7-6,TRBD1,TGTGCCAGCAGCTTAGCGGGACAGACGTCGGGATGGGACACCATATATTTT,CASSLAGQTSGWDTIYF
TRBJ2-1,many,TRBV7-2,TRBD2,TGTGCCAGCAGCGGGTCTAGCGGGAGGCCTGAGCAGTTCTTC,CASSGSSGRPEQFF
TRBJ2-7,.,TRBV4-2,.,TGTGCCAGCAGCTCCGGGGAGCGGGCGGCCTACGAGCAGTACTTC,CASSSGERAAYEQYF
TRBJ2-4,few,TRBV7-2,.,TGTGCCAGCAGCCTCCCCACCGTAGCCAAAAACATTCAGTACTTC,CASSLPTVAKNIQYF
TRBJ2-1,many,TRBV29-1,TRBD2,TGCAGCGTTGAGGCGGGGGTTGAGCAGTTCTTC,CSVEAGVEQFF
TRBJ1-2,few,TRBV7-4,.,TGTGCCAGCAGCTTAGGGGGGTTGAACTATGGCTACACCTTC,CASSLGGLNYGYTF
TRBJ1-4,few,TRBV18,.,TGTGCCAGCTCACCAAGGGATCCGCTAGGGGAAAAACTGTTTTTT,CASSPRDPLGEKLFF
TRBJ2-7,few,TRBV7-9,TRBD2,TGTGCCAGCAGCTTAAATAGCGGGAACTACTACGAGCAGTACTTC,CASSLNSGNYYEQYF
TRBJ1-3,few,TRBV19,TRBD1,TGTGCCAGTAGGCACAGGGGTGGCGGAAACACCATATATTTT,CASRHRGGGNTIYF
TRBJ1-6,.,TRBV2,.,TGTGCCAGCAGCGCCCCCGACAGATCCTATAATTCACCCCTCCACTTT,CASSAPDRSYNSPLHF
TRBJ2-1,many,TRBV28,TRBD1,TGTGCCAGCAGTTCGGACAGGGTCCCTCGGTTCTTC,CASSSDRVPRFF
TRBJ2-5,many,TRBV6-1,TRBD2,TGTGCCAGCAGACCTACCGGGACTAGCGGAGAGACCCAGTACTTC,CASRPTGTSGETQYF
TRBJ2-7,many,TRBV28,.,TGTGCCAGCAGTCTTAGGGGGGCCAACTACGAGCAGTACTTC,CASSLRGANYEQYF
TRBJ2-5,.,TRBV4-3,TRBD2,TGCGCCAGCAGCCCTCTCGCGGGAGCGACAGAGACCCAGTACTTC,CASSPLAGATETQYF
TRBJ2-5,many,TRBV10-3,TRBD2,TGTGCCATCAGTGGGGGACTAGCGGGGATGGAAGAGACCCAGTACTTC,CAISGGLAGMEETQYF
TRBJ2-7,many,TRBV15,TRBD2,TGTGCCACCAGCAGAGATTGGCCTTGGGGCGGGAGTTTCCACGAGCAGTACTTC,CATSRDWPWGGSFHEQYF
TRBJ2-5,many,TRBV12-3/TRBV12-4,.,TGTGCCAGCAGTTTAATAGGCGGAGCCCCAGTTTTC,CASSLIGGAPVF
TRBJ2-2,few,TRBV4-1,.,TGCGCCAGCAGTCGTTCAACGGGGCCCACCGGGGAGCTGTTTTTT,CASSRSTGPTGELFF
TRBJ2-5,few,TRBV12-3/TRBV12-4,.,TGTGCCAGCAGTTTTCAAGATGATGGGAGGGAGACCCAGTACTTC,CASSFQDDGRETQYF
TRBJ1-4,.,TRBV6-1,.,TGTGCCAGCAGTGCCGTGCAGCGTCCTAATGAAAAACTGTTTTTT,CASSAVQRPNEKLFF
TRBJ1-1,.,TRBV12-5,.,TGTGCTAGTGGTTTAGAGGGTCGTGGAACTGAAGCTTTCTTT,CASGLEGRGTEAFF
TRBJ1-6,.,TRBV6-4,.,TGTGCCAGCAGAGCAACGATTGATTCACCCCTCCACTTT,CASRATIDSPLHF
TRBJ2-7,few,TRBV6-1,.,TGTGCCAGCAGTCCTTTTCAATCCGAGCAGTACTTC,CASSPFQSEQYF
TRBJ1-1,few,TRBV4-1,.,TGCGCCAGCAGCCAAGATATTGGAGACAGCACTGAAGCTTTCTTT,CASSQDIGDSTEAFF
TRBJ2-5,many,TRBV29-1,.,TGCAGCGTACACAGAGGGGGGGCCCAAGAGACCCAGTACTTC,CSVHRGGAQETQYF
TRBJ1-4,few,TRBV6-1,TRBD1,TGTGCCAGCAGTGAAGAGGGACAGGGATTTGAAAAACTGTTTTTT,CASSEEGQGFEKLFF
TRBJ1-5,many,TRBV2,TRBD1,TGTGCCAGCAGTGAAACGAGGGACAGTAATCAGCCCCAGCATTTT,CASSETRDSNQPQHF
TRBJ2-1,.,TRBV13,TRBD2,TGTGTCAGCAGCTCCACTAGCGGGAGGGCCCGCAGCTCCTACAATGAGCAGTTCTTC,CVSSSTSGRARSSYNEQFF
TRBJ1-2,.,TRBV5-6,.,TGTGCCAGCAGCGTCTTCCAAGTCACCTATGGCTACACCTTC,CASSVFQVTYGYTF
TRBJ1-5,many,TRBV10-3,.,TGTGGGACTCGACGGGACAATCAGCCCCAGCATTTT,CGTRRDNQPQHF
TRBJ1-2,many,TRBV18,TRBD1,TGTGCCAGCTCACCACCGTTACACAGGGACAGTGGCTACACCTTC,CASSPPLHRDSGYTF